The entry that follows covers one T cell receptor beta chain sequence. Its antigen is as yet unknown. This entry belongs to a study of shared clonotypes between healthy human individuals. Whole-study results and caveats: Only blood was sampled; tissue repertoires likely differ.

CDR3 length equals 13 residues. Trimming removed 2 bases from V and 14 bases from J; junction bases left unmatched: 8. Germline V gives CDR1 MGHRA, CDR2 YSYEKL. Those who donated were healthy HIV-negative adults, with no recent acute infections or vaccinations reported. The study used 85 million or so PBMCs per unsorted sample for genomic DNA. Once extracted for a subset, genomic DNA was divided evenly among several immunoSEQ plates. The table came from immunoSEQ multiplex PCR; TCRdb's copy has only in-frame clones and leaves some out. The sample lists 520,000 or so clones; more than 65% were seen once.

Sequenced sample: PBMCs. This TCR came from a woman in her forties in good health. Some clones in this sample may be carry-over from other donors' samples. The gene calls are TRBV4-1 and TRBJ2-5, with 10 positions matching TRBD2. CDR3 coding DNA: TGCGCCAGCAGCCAAATAGGAGCGGGAGGGCCCTACTTC. Translated, it gives CASSQIGAGGPYF.